A single sample is the source of the 30 T cell receptor beta chains below, sequenced in a study of cytomegalovirus exposure and HLA in healthy donors. Vbeta (60) and Jbeta (13) primers were used in the PCR. Sequenced by immunoSEQ multiplex PCR; TCRdb stores in-frame clones only, minus some. The sample records over 100,000 clones, almost 80% being singletons. Sample: PBMCs. The receptors originated from a female donor in good health and CMV-seronegative.

This clone was seen only a few times. In nucleotides, the CDR3 is TGTGCCAGCAGGATGGGCACAAAAGGGGTAAAGACCCAGTACTTC. Protein: CASRMGTKGVKTQYF. The chain employs TRBV13 and TRBJ2-5, with D possibly matching TRBD1 (5 bases). In germline, CDR1 is PRHDT, CDR2 FYEKMQ (reference sequence). There are 15 residues in the CDR3. The germline V and J ends were trimmed by 6 bases and 6 bases, with 20 bases remaining between them.

The CDR3 here is CASSLGQGMNTEAFF. The CDR3 DNA sequence: TGTGCCAGCAGCTTGGGACAGGGAATGAACACTGAAGCTTTCTTT. The rearrangement joins TRBV5-4 to TRBJ1-1, with 7 bases matching TRBD1. This CDR3 is 15 amino acids long. V trimming: 0 bases; J trimming: 0 bases; junction bases outside the gene matches: 2. CDR1 is SGHNT, CDR2 YYREEE, per germline (reference sequence).

The CDR3 DNA is TGCGCCAGCAGCTTGGTAGGGGACAGGGACACTGAAGCTTTCTTT. Protein: CASSLVGDRDTEAFF. The chain recombines TRBV5-1 with TRBJ1-1, with 9 bases identical to TRBD1. The germline V gene has CDR1 SGHRS and CDR2 YFSETQ. The CDR3 runs to 15 residues. Trimming cost V 0 bases and J 3 bases; bases outside gene matches: 3.

This chain links TRBV29-1 with TRBJ2-7; the match to TRBD1 covers 8 bases. Germline V gene lookup returns CDR1 SQVTM and CDR2 ANQGSEA. The CDR3 runs to 13 residues. Germline trimming cut 7 bases from V and 5 bases from J; bases unmatched to any gene: 10. The CDR3 coding sequence is TGCAGCGGGAGTGGACAGGGAAGCGACGAGCAGTACTTC. This sequence encodes CSGSGQGSDEQYF.

This sequence joins TRBV5-1 and TRBJ2-7; 13 positions match TRBD2. Germline CDR1 SGHRS, CDR2 YFSETQ. The CDR3 is 16 residues long. V was pared by 0 bases and J by 1 base, with 1 base of the junction left unmatched. The CDR3 DNA reads TGCGCCAGCAGCTTGGGGACTAGCGGGAGATCCTACGAGCAGTACTTC. Protein sequence: CASSLGTSGRSYEQYF. The variable domain in full, completed from reference TRBV5-1 and TRBJ2-7, reads KAGVTQTPRYLIKTRGQQVTLSCSPISGHRSVSWYQQTPGQGLQFLFEYFSETQRNKGNFPGRFSGRQFSNSRSEMNVSTLELGDSALYLCASSLGTSGRSYEQYFGPGTRLTVT.

V and J are TRBV27 and TRBJ1-4, with TRBD1 matching over 7 bases. The CDR3 runs to 12 residues. After removal of 6 bases from V and 7 bases from J, the junction contained 2 bases not matched to a gene. Germline V gene lookup returns CDR1 MNHEY and CDR2 SMNVEV (reference sequence). CDR3: CASSQGGEKLFF. CDR3 coding DNA: TGTGCCAGCAGCCAGGGGGGTGAAAAACTGTTTTTT.

The CDR3: CASSTGLLNAGELFF. In nucleotides, the CDR3 is TGTGCCAGCAGTACGGGTCTTCTAAACGCCGGGGAGCTGTTTTTT. The chain employs TRBV6-5 and TRBJ2-2; D ambiguous. The V and J ends lost 5 bases and 6 bases respectively, with 16 bases between them. The CDR3 runs to 15 residues. CDR1 and CDR2 (germline): MNHEY, SVGAGI.

The chain combines TRBV5-1 with TRBJ2-7, with D maybe TRBD2 (5 bases). Trimming left V 0 bases short and J 3 bases short, with 10 bases between. CDR3 length equals 14 residues. The germline V gene encodes CDR1 SGHRS and CDR2 YFSETQ. The CDR3 spells CASSLVVGSYEQYF. The CDR3 DNA reads as TGCGCCAGCAGCTTGGTGGTAGGGAGCTACGAGCAGTACTTC.

This rearrangement joins TRBV4-3 to TRBJ2-6, with D perhaps TRBD2 (6 bases). From germline, CDR1 is LGHNA and CDR2 YSLEER. The CDR3 covers 20 residues. V lost 4 bases, J lost 0 bases, and 22 bases lay in between. The CDR3 nucleotides read TGCGCCAGCAGCCCAAGATTGGTGGGAGGTCACGACTCTGGGGCCAACGTCCTGACTTTC. Translation: CASSPRLVGGHDSGANVLTF.

This chain connects TRBV7-9 to TRBJ1-1; TRBD1 matches 8 bases. CDR3 length equals 13 residues. Germline V lookup: CDR1 SEHNR, CDR2 FQNEAQ (reference sequence). V gave up 5 bases and J gave up 3 bases; unmatched junction bases: 2. CDR3 sequence (DNA): TGTGCCAGCAGCCAGACAGGGGACACTGAAGCTTTCTTT. Protein product: CASSQTGDTEAFF.

This clone was seen only a few times. DNA of the CDR3: TGTGCCAGCAGCTCCCGACAGACCCTACGCGAGCAGTACTTC. As protein: CASSSRQTLREQYF. The chain links TRBV11-2 to TRBJ2-7; possibly TRBD1 for D (5 bases). V was pared by 4 bases and J by 6 bases, with 16 bases between. The germline V gene encodes CDR1 SGHAT and CDR2 FQNNGV. This CDR3 has 14 amino acids.

The chain is built from TRBV15 and TRBJ2-7; unclear D gene. CDR3 size: 15 residues. From germline, CDR1 is LNHNV and CDR2 YYDKDF (reference sequence). V lost 5 bases, J lost 1 base, and 15 bases lay in between. The CDR3 DNA is TGTGCCACCAGCGCCCGCAGACCGACTTCCTACGAGCAGTACTTC. The encoded protein is CATSARRPTSYEQYF.

CDR3 amino acids: CASSTGTGVTQPQHF. The DNA for the CDR3 is TGTGCCAGCAGCACCGGGACAGGGGTCACTCAGCCCCAGCATTTT. This chain joins TRBV7-2 and TRBJ1-5; TRBD1 matches at 10 bases. V shed 5 bases, J shed 6 bases, and the junction held 7 bases outside the gene matches. This CDR3 contains 15 residues. The germline V gene encodes CDR1 SGHTA and CDR2 FQGNSA.

J is TRBJ2-5 and V is TRBV6-5, with 10 bases that match TRBD1. The tail of the sequence fits TRBJ2-7 better, so the J call may be wrong. CDR1 is MNHEY, CDR2 SVGAGI, per germline. The CDR3 extends over 15 amino acids. CDR3 sequence: CASSYSDRGPYEQYF. The CDR3 bases are TGTGCCAGCAGTTACTCAGACAGGGGGCCCTACGAGCAGTACTTC.

This clone was detected only once. The chain uses TRBV6-5 and TRBJ2-2, with TRBD2 identical over 13 bases. The V and J ends lost 7 bases and 8 bases, in that order; junction bases with no gene match: 7. Germline V lookup: CDR1 MNHEY, CDR2 SVGAGI. CDR3 length equals 15 residues. The CDR3 DNA sequence: TGTGCCAGCACCCAGGGACTAGCGGGAACGGGGGAGCTGTTTTTT. This codes for CASTQGLAGTGELFF.

In its sample, this clone was seen once. The rearrangement joins TRBV9 to TRBJ2-3; TRBD2 matches 7 bases. Unmatched junction bases numbered 6, after V lost 4 bases and J lost 4 bases. This CDR3 comprises 14 residues. From germline, CDR1 is SGDLS and CDR2 YYNGEE. The DNA for the CDR3 is TGTGCCAGCAGCTACGGACTAGTTCCAGATACGCAGTATTTT. Translated: CASSYGLVPDTQYF.

The gene calls are TRBV5-1 and TRBJ1-1; 10 bases agree with TRBD1. The CDR3 has 15 residues. The J segment lost 3 bases and the V segment lost 4 bases, leaving 6 bases of the junction unmatched. CDR1 and CDR2 from the germline V gene are SGHRS and YFSETQ. The CDR3 DNA reads as TGCGCCAGCAGCCGGGGGACAGGGGCGGACACTGAAGCTTTCTTT. Translated, it gives CASSRGTGADTEAFF.

The CDR3 nucleotides are TGTGCCAGCAGCTTCAAGGTTAGCGGGTTGAATACGCAGTATTTT. Its protein is CASSFKVSGLNTQYF. The chain joins TRBV5-4 to TRBJ2-3; 7 positions agree with TRBD2. This CDR3 spans 15 amino acids. The germline V gene has CDR1 SGHNT and CDR2 YYREEE (reference sequence). The V segment lost 2 bases and the J segment 7 bases; nucleotides outside the gene matches: 10. Looking up the rest from reference TRBV5-4 and TRBJ2-3 gives the full variable domain: ETGVTQSPTHLIKTRGQQVTLRCSSQSGHNTVSWYQQALGQGPQFIFQYYREEENGRGNFPPRFSGLQFPNYSSELNVNALELDDSALYLCASSFKVSGLNTQYFGPGTRLTVL.

The chain carries TRBV9 and TRBJ2-5; possibly TRBD2 for D (6 bases). V lost 4 bases, J lost 0 bases, and 7 bases lay in between. Germline V gene lookup returns CDR1 SGDLS and CDR2 YYNGEE. The CDR3 contains 13 residues. The CDR3 bases are TGTGCCAGCAGCCCGGGAGACCAAGAGACCCAGTACTTC. This codes for CASSPGDQETQYF.

The CDR3: CASSPPGKDEAFF. In nucleotides, the CDR3 is TGTGCCAGCAGCCCCCCAGGGAAGGATGAAGCTTTCTTT. The rearrangement joins TRBV5-4 to TRBJ1-1, with D maybe TRBD1 (5 bases). Germline V gene lookup returns CDR1 SGHNT and CDR2 YYREEE (reference sequence). Trimming removed 4 bases from V and 7 bases from J, with 14 bases in between. This CDR3 region has 13 residues.

The V call is TRBV15, the J call TRBJ2-7; 9 positions agree with TRBD1. This CDR3 has 13 residues. Germline loops: CDR1 LNHNV, CDR2 YYDKDF (reference sequence). Trimming took 5 bases from V and 6 from J; bases not matched to a gene: 5. CDR3 in amino acids: CATSGTGLVEQYF. CDR3 nucleotide sequence: TGTGCCACCAGCGGGACAGGGTTGGTCGAGCAGTACTTC.

This clone came up a few times. V usage is TRBV6-5 and J usage is TRBJ1-3, with D possibly matching TRBD1 (5 bases). Trimming took 2 bases from V and 2 from J, leaving 7 bases between them. The CDR3 has 14 amino acids. Germline V gene sequence: CDR1 MNHEY, CDR2 SVGAGI. DNA for the CDR3: TGTGCCAGCAGTTACGGGGCCACTGGAAACACCATATATTTT. This codes for CASSYGATGNTIYF.

The chain is built from TRBV7-8 and TRBJ2-1; D is uncertain. The CDR3 contains 13 residues. Germline V CDR1 and CDR2: SGHVS, FQNEAQ. V gave up 1 base and J gave up 4 bases, with 5 bases separating them. Here the CDR3 DNA reads TGTGCCAGCAGCTTAGAACTATACAATGAGCAGTTCTTC. As protein: CASSLELYNEQFF.

This clone has just one count. The chain uses TRBV9 and TRBJ2-6, with D possibly matching TRBD2 (5 bases). V lost 3 bases and J lost 1, with 8 bases in between. The CDR3 spans 15 residues. Germline lookup yields CDR1 SGDLS and CDR2 YYNGEE. Written as DNA, the CDR3 is TGTGCCAGCAGCGCGGAGGTGTCTGGGGCCAACGTCCTGACTTTC. Residues: CASSAEVSGANVLTF.

This clone was picked up a small number of times. V gene TRBV21-1 combines with J gene TRBJ2-3; the tabulated D call, TRBD2, remains unverified against the DNA. TRBV21-1 is annotated as a pseudogene. There are 19 residues in the CDR3. CDR3 amino acids: CASRYDLGTSGRCTDTQYF. The CDR3 DNA is TGTGCCAGCAGGTATGATCTCGGCACTAGCGGGAGATGCACAGATACGCAGTATTTT.

This clone occurred once. This is likely an artifact of a read error, given a far larger clone one base away. In DNA, the CDR3 is TGTGCCAGCAGGGCGGGGGGGATGGACACTGAAGCTTTCTTT. This encodes CASRAGGMDTEAFF. This chain uses TRBV27 with TRBJ1-1, with a weak D call TRBD1 (5 bases). This CDR3 spans 14 amino acids. In germline, CDR1 is MNHEY, CDR2 SMNVEV (reference sequence). Trimming shortened V by 6 bases and J by 3 bases, and 14 bases separated the two germline ends.

This chain links TRBV7-8 with TRBJ2-1; 7 bases fit TRBD1. This CDR3 has 14 amino acids. Germline V gene sequence: CDR1 SGHVS, CDR2 FQNEAQ. The V gene end was trimmed by 3 bases and the J gene end by 8 bases; junction bases not matched to a gene: 7. Here the CDR3 reads CASSFSTGSDEQFF. The CDR3 region has the DNA TGTGCCAGCAGCTTCTCGACAGGGTCGGATGAGCAGTTCTTC.

This chain links TRBV18 with TRBJ1-5, with 7 nucleotides matching TRBD1. The germline V gene has CDR1 KGHSH and CDR2 LQKENI. The CDR3 runs to 16 residues. V was clipped by 2 bases and J by 3 bases; unmatched bases: 7. The CDR3 protein is CASSPKRTGLNQPQHF. The CDR3, as DNA: TGTGCCAGCTCACCAAAACGGACAGGCCTCAATCAGCCCCAGCATTTT.

This clone has just a few counts. In nucleotides, the CDR3 is TGTGCCAGCAGTCTAGGACAGGGAAACATTCAGTACTTC. It yields the protein CASSLGQGNIQYF. This chain uses TRBV28 with TRBJ2-4; 8 bases match TRBD1. Germline assignment: CDR1 MDHEN and CDR2 SYDVKM. V was pared by 5 bases and J by 6 bases, with 3 bases of the junction left unmatched. The CDR3 is 13 amino acids.

The chain joins TRBV2 to TRBJ1-1, with 11 bases identical to TRBD1. V shed 5 bases, J shed 7 bases, and the junction held 6 bases outside the gene matches. Germline V lookup: CDR1 SNHLY, CDR2 FYNNEI. CDR3 length equals 14 residues. As DNA, the CDR3 is TGTGCCAGCAGTAGCGGGACAGGGGGTATTGAAGCTTTCTTT. Its protein is CASSSGTGGIEAFF.